This record covers a single T cell receptor (beta chain). Its antigen is unknown. Assay version v3.0 of immunoSEQ was used, and it was run at survey level. Per sample, sequencing targeted about 40,000-50,000 T-cell genomes. This table comes from immunoSEQ multiplex PCR, and its TCRdb copy is limited to in-frame clones, with some not included. This sample has some 20,000 clones; approximately 83% occur once, and the top ten carry 7% to 9%. The CDR3 consists of 16 residues. With 5 bases clipped from V and 6 bases from J, the junction kept 8 bases outside the gene matches. Per the germline V gene, CDR1 is SGHRS and CDR2 is YFSETQ. These data are taken from a study of long-term antiretroviral therapy in people with HIV. The study's findings and limits: Pre-ART clonal expansions dominated every time point's repertoire. Once patients were on ART, diversity went higher but still fell short of transplant donor controls.

Sequences were derived from unsorted PBMCs, sampled 1.2 years after starting antiretroviral therapy. This sequence joins TRBV5-1 and TRBJ2-2; 12 nucleotides line up with TRBD2. The source is a woman aged 40 to 55 with HIV. CDR3 amino acids: CASRLLAGGSSGELFF. The CDR3 DNA sequence: TGCGCCAGCAGGTTACTAGCGGGAGGAAGCTCCGGGGAGCTGTTTTTT. Supplemented by reference TRBV5-1 and TRBJ2-2, the full variable domain reads KAGVTQTPRYLIKTRGQQVTLSCSPISGHRSVSWYQQTPGQGLQFLFEYFSETQRNKGNFPGRFSGRQFSNSRSEMNVSTLELGDSALYLCASRLLAGGSSGELFFGEGSRLTVL.